This T cell receptor (beta chain) was obtained from a study of regulatory T cells in long-lasting Graves disease. Building of the TCR beta libraries involved iRepertoire HTBI primers and Arm-PCR of CDR3 regions. MiXCR, applied by TCRdb to the multiplex PCR reads, yields one record per CDR3 protein. Of about 430,000 distinct CDR3 sequences in the sample, 15% were seen once. The time point: newly diagnosed GD, antithyroid drugs for less than 3 months. The authors made the TCR library using RNA they extracted from PBMCs. The same sample was also used in a study of T cells in Graves' hyperthyroidism and ophthalmopathy. That work adds: HTBI primers were the set used in a first-round RT-PCR of the TCR CDR3.

The material was peripheral blood mononuclear cells (PBMCs), obtained at new diagnosis, from a patient treated with antithyroid drugs. This TCR was sampled from a woman aged 40 to 50 with Graves disease.

The CDR3 DNA reads TGTGCCTGCAAAACTTGGGACGGGATTAATGAAAAACTGTTTTTT. Encoded protein: CACKTWDGINEKLFF. The chain is built from TRBV28 and TRBJ1-4; weak D call: TRBD1 (5 bases). The V end was cut by 11 bases, the J end by 4 bases, with 20 bases between. This CDR3 contains 15 residues. CDR1 is MDHEN and CDR2 is SYDVKM in the germline V gene.